This T cell receptor (beta chain) was captured by sequencing in a study of cytomegalovirus exposure and HLA in healthy donors (TCRdb year 2017). Turning to the overall study: An earlier analysis of approximately 640 of the donors reported 250 to 350 Gb of sequence data and roughly 100 million unique TCR beta sequences from 150 million to 200 million T cells. In an earlier analysis of 500 to 650 of the donors, high-throughput TCR beta sequencing was used to judge whether each TCR beta V gene segment behaved as functional or pseudogenic. Genome-wide SNP genotypes for about three fifths of the 666 donors were used in a later genetic analysis, which treated that subset as a discovery cohort. High-throughput TCR immunosequencing, statistical association of individual TCRs with disease status, and machine learning were combined to predict cytomegalovirus infection status. Donor age, sex, ethnicity and CMV serostatus were collected together with the repertoire data. The study aimed to test whether cataloging public T cell receptors could reveal signatures of past pathogen exposure. Of the roughly 430 genotyped donors, about 80% fell in the genetic ancestry cluster associated with self-reported Caucasian donors. Roughly 5 DR-DQ haplotypes were handled as single units for association and clustering because linkage in the cohort was strong. A separate validation cohort of roughly 130 different subjects was used in addition to the roughly 620-subject first cohort. Every repertoire in the discovery cohort had been generated on one and the same sequencing platform. Typing coverage differed by locus: A, B, C, DRB1 and DQB1 were typed in about 629-640 donors, DQA1 in about 550, DPA1 in 600 to 610, and DPB1 in 400 to 490. HLA typing included class I and class II loci at four-digit resolution. Rather than using new phenotypic data, the later analysis identified candidate immune exposures from TCR beta sequences and from how often those sequences occurred across donors. In a later analysis, previously published TCR beta repertoires from 550 to 750 donors were re-analyzed and high-resolution HLA genotyping was added so that TCR occurrence patterns could be studied. Using immunosequencing, the study profiled T cell repertoires from about 610 subjects and related those repertoires to cytomegalovirus serostatus. An early release that covered 640 HLA-typed donors contained about 290 gigabases of sequencing data and 75 million to 100 million unique TCR sequences. Among a few hundred genotyped donors of the cohort, an average of around 240,000 unique TCR beta nucleotide sequences were sequenced per donor, roughly a sixth of them non-productive. The research as a whole found: Correlated functional status among segregating V segments might be attributable to linkage disequilibrium, but an unknown experimental factor could not be ruled out. The 87-base-pair reads could not distinguish some IMGT-functional V segments, including TRBV6-2 and TRBV6-3, so those segments were excluded. V-gene and J-gene trimming of TCR beta chains was associated with a missense DCLRE1C variant in a later genetic analysis, and the association was replicated in an independent cohort. Because some donors lacked HLA typing at each locus, the association tests relied only on the typed subset. According to the authors, the approach could potentially be generalized to other disease states and immunological phenotypes. The classifier was reported to diagnose cytomegalovirus status with high specificity and sensitivity in both the original and validation cohorts. Most CMV-associated TCR beta chains appeared to be HLA-restricted in a later analysis, and the HLA associations seemed to be driven largely by CMV exposure. Strong co-occurrence of HLA alleles, especially DR and DQ, made assigning TCR associations to individual alleles difficult. Broadly in line with IMGT annotations, most TCR beta V segments showed up in productive rearrangements about 87% or about 30% of the time in an earlier analysis of several hundred of the donors. At a false discovery rate of 0.05, a later analysis linked some 18,000 TCR beta sequences to specific HLA alleles. Only TCR beta chains were sequenced in this cohort, and the absence of alpha or paired-chain data limited detectable features. The study gave a list of 150 to 200 TCR beta chains associated with cytomegalovirus. The sequencing pipeline was judged likely to have produced a cluster of highly shared sequence variants as a technical artifact. A later genetic analysis reported fewer N-insertions in productive TCRs among donors in an Asian-associated ancestry cluster than the roughly 620-donor mean. A further reported finding was that TCR beta sequences accurately predicted the HLA-A and HLA-B alleles for most subjects in the first cohort. Presence/absence analyses assumed roughly uniform sequencing depth across donors, an assumption that may not hold. Most TCR sequences were observed very rarely across donors, whereas some public TCRs were present in many individuals. Several of the top co-occurrence clusters appeared to be linked to parvovirus B19, influenza, CMV and Epstein-Barr virus, according to a later analysis. The only immune exposure information available for the cohort was CMV serostatus. The earlier analysis of nearly 600 of the donors excluded approximately 17 rarely observed V segments, including chromosome 9 orphons, because counts were too low. In a later analysis, the rate of TCR association differed among HLA loci, with DRB1 alleles having the most associated TCRs and HLA-C alleles having the fewest. Compared with equally common non-associated chains, HLA-associated TCR beta chains in a later analysis were more clonally expanded and had lower generation probabilities. A few of the identified cytomegalovirus-associated TCR beta chains were confirmed in vitro to be specific for cytomegalovirus antigens.

The germline V gene yields MDHEN for CDR1 and SYDVKM for CDR2. V loses 2 bases, J loses 7 bases, and the germline ends lie 13 bases apart. Including cysteine and phenylalanine, the CDR3 has 14 amino acids. Only CDR3 DNA is held: 42 bases, read in frame from base 1. The cohort comprised 550 to 700 healthy bone marrow donors. All cohort members were sampled while nominally healthy, although unrecorded immune exposures were likely present. The donor was CMV seronegative and belonged to the group of under 400 seronegative cohort members. A peripheral blood sample was collected from each donor, and TCR beta sequencing was performed on peripheral blood mononuclear cells. The Qiagen DNeasy Blood Extraction Kit was used to extract genomic DNA from the blood cell samples. Libraries were made using the immunoSEQ multiplex PCR assay. The multiplex PCR relied on a mix of 60 forward primers for TCR Vbeta segments and 13 reverse primers for TCR Jbeta segments. Amplification of the CDR3 region of rearranged TCR beta genes was performed with a multiplex PCR assay on genomic DNA. The amplified TCR beta libraries were sequenced on the Illumina HiSeq System as 87-base-pair reads. The authors' analysis ran thus. A later analysis counted tens of millions of unique TCR beta chains across the roughly 700 repertoires, and 10 million to 11 million of these chains were shared by at least two donors. A nearest-neighbor algorithm error-corrected the raw reads and collapsed the reads into unique sequences, merging closely related sequences to remove PCR and sequencing errors. V, D and J gene segments were assigned by aligning CDR3 sequences to IMGT reference sequences. For a sequence to be retained, a match of at least six nucleotides was required to both a V gene segment and a J gene segment. Rearrangements were called productive when the CDR3 lacked stop codons and stayed in frame with V and J; all others were non-productive. CDR3 was defined according to IMGT convention as the region running from the second conserved V-encoded cysteine to the conserved J-encoded phenylalanine. The earlier analysis of about 570 of the donors excluded any sequence lacking an unambiguous match to a single V gene segment. An earlier analysis of approximately 590 of the donors classified V segments as functional when productive rearrangements were above 56.7% and as segregating when the standard deviation between donors was above 5%. To diagnose cytomegalovirus status from the catalog of TCR beta chain sequences, a statistical classification framework was built. A later analysis assigned V and J genes by comparing TCR nucleotide sequences with IMGT/GENE-DB human TR gene sequences. Using the TCRdist pipeline, a later analysis assigned CDR3 sequences along with most-parsimonious VDJ recombination scenarios. In a later analysis, every TCR beta chain was defined by the combination of its CDR3 amino acid sequence and its V-gene family, and reads without a unique V-gene family were dropped. A later analysis removed 500 to 650 highly shared, low-generation-probability nucleotide sequences to deal with suspected cross-contamination and a sequencing artifact. For each public chain, a later analysis derived a clonal expansion index from normalized ranks of inferred template counts within each repertoire. Generation probabilities in a later analysis came from a VDJ recombination model fitted to out-of-frame rearrangements, and those results were checked against IGoR. In a later analysis, TCR-TCR, TCR-HLA and TCR-CMV co-occurrence was scored with hypergeometric tests, and a repertoire-size bias correction was applied to TCR pairs. A later analysis estimated false discovery rates by permuting HLA or CMV assignments 20 times. A later analysis grouped co-occurring TCRs with DBSCAN, adding TCRdist sequence similarity when clustering within HLA-allele-positive subsets. Repertoires with fewer than 30,000 or more than 120,000 public chains, plus five repertoires with anomalous nucleotide sharing, were excluded from co-occurrence clustering. TCRdb obtained this table from immuneACCESS and retained in-frame rearrangements with V and J assigned. These tables miss some clones; where compared with another copy, unresolved V genes account for less than half of the shortfall, and the remainder is unexplained. D and trimming come from the DNA, and the V and J calls and clone size come from that table. Within this sample are 95,000 to 100,000 clones, with around 75% of them counted one time only. In total, the top ten clones hold roughly a tenth of the sample.

Concerning this clone itself: Its antigen is unknown. There are no base qualities to consult, and no much larger clone falls within one base.

Recombination connected TRBV28 to TRBJ2-3; TRBD1 is possibly the D segment (6 matching bases). Sequenced material: PBMCs. This receptor was obtained from a man aged 45-65 years in good health and CMV-seronegative. This receptor has the CDR3 CASSLTGSANTQYF. Here is the DNA: TGTGCCAGCAGTTTAACAGGGAGTGCAAATACGCAGTATTTT.